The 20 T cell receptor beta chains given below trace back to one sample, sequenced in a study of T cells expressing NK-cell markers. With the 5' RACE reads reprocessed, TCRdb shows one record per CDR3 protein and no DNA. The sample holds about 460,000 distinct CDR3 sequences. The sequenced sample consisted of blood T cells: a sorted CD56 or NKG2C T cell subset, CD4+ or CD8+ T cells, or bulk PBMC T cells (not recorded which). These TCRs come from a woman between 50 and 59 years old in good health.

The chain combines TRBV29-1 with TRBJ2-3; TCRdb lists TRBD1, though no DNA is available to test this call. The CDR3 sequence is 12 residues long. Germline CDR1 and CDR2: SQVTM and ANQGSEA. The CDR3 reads CSVEGDRGTQYF.

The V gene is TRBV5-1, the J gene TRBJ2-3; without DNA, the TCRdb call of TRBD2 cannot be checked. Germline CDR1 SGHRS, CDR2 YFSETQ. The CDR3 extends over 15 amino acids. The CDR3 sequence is CASSLSSKGLDTQYF.

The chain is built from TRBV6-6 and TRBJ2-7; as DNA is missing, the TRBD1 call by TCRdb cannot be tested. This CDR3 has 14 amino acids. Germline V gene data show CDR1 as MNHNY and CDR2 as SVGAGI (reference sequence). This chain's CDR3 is CASSSWDRGSEQYF.

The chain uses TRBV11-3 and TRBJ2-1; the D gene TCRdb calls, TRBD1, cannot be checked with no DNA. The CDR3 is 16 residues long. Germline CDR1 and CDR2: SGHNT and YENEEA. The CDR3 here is CASSKGGSSSWNEQFF.

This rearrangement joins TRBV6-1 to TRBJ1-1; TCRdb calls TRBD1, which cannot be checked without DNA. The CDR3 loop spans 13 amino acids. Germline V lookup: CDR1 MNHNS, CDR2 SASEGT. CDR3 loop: CASGQGKGTEAFF.

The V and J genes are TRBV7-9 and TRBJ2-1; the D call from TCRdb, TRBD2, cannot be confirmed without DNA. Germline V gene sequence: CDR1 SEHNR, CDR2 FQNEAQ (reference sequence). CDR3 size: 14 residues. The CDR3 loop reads CASSGTSGRGEQFF.

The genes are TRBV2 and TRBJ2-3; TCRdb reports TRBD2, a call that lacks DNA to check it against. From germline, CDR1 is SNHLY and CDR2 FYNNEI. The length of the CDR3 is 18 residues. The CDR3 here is CASSPGTSGRMGTDTQYF.

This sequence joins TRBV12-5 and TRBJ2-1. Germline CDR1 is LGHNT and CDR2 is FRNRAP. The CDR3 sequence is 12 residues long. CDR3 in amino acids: CASGLFYNEQFF.

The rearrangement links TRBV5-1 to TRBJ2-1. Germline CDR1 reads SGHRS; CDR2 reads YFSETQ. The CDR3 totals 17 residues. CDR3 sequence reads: CASSLVFGGGSYNEQFF.

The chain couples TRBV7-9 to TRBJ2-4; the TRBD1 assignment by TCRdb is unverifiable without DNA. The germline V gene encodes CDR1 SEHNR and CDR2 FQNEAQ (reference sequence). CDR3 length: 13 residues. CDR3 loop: CASSPVGENIQYF. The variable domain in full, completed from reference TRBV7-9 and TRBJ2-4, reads DTGVSQNPRHKITKRGQNVTFRCDPISEHNRLYWYRQTLGQGPEFLTYFQNEAQLEKSRLLSDRFSAERPKGSFSTLEIQRTEQGDSAMYLCASSPVGENIQYFGAGTRLSVL.

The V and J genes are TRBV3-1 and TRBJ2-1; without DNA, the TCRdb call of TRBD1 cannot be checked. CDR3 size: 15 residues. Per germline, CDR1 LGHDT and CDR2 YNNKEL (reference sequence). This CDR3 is CASSLGTRVLNEQFF.

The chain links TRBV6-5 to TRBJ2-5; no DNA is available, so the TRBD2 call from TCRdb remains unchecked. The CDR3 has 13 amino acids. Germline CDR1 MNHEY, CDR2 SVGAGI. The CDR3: CASSWTSQETQYF.

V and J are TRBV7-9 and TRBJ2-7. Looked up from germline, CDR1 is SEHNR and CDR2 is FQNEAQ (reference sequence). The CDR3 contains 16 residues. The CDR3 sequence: CASSSPGLTVSYEQYF.

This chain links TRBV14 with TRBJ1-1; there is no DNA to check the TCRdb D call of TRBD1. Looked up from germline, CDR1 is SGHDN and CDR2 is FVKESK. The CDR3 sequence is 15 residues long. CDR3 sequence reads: CASSQDVGDRAEAFF.

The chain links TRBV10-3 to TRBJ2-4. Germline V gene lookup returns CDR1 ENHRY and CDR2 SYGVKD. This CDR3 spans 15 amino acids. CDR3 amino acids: CAISEYSVAKNIQYF.

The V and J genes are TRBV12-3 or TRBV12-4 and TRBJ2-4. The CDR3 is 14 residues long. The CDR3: CASRSSLAKNIQYF.

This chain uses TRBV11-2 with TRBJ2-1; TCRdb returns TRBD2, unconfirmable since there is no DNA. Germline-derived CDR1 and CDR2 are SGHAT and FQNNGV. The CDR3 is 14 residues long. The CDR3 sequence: CASSLPGTSPFQFF.

CDR3: CSARWTSGRTMGQFF. This chain links TRBV20-1 with TRBJ2-1; there is no DNA to check the TCRdb D call of TRBD2. Germline V gene lookup returns CDR1 DFQATT and CDR2 SNEGSKA (reference sequence). The CDR3 contains 15 residues.

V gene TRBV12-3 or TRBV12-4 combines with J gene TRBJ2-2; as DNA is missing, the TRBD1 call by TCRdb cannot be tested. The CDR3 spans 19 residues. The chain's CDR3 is CASTPLYRGTRLDTGELFF.

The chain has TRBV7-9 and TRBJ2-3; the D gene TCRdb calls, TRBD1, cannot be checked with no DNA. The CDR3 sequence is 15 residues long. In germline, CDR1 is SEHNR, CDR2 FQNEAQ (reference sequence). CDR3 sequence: CASSPVGGTTDTQYF. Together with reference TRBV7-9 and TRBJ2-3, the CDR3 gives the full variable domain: DTGVSQNPRHKITKRGQNVTFRCDPISEHNRLYWYRQTLGQGPEFLTYFQNEAQLEKSRLLSDRFSAERPKGSFSTLEIQRTEQGDSAMYLCASSPVGGTTDTQYFGPGTRLTVL.